This T cell receptor (beta chain) was sequenced during a study of blood T cell repertoires in COVID-19. Study background: Two negative PCRs, clearance, or symptom resolution had been documented for recovered Cohort 3 donors. From T cells, B-cell-depleted T cells, or PBMCs came the material, which was cDNA or gDNA.

The CDR3 consists of 15 residues. Germline V gives CDR1 SNHLY, CDR2 FYNNEI. Trimming removed 0 bases from V and 2 bases from J; junction bases left unmatched: 4. Participants came from 20 to 25 US areas, aged about 18 to 89 years. In assigning cohorts, the study relied on participant-reported clinical history. Using immunoSEQ multiplex PCR, the repertoire was profiled, and TCRdb retains in-frame clones only, with some absent. The sample holds approximately 140,000 clones, about 80% seen once. The sequencing input was PBMCs or T cells enriched from blood (not recorded which). The chain has TRBV2 and TRBJ2-7; 7 bases are a match to TRBD1. This receptor was taken from a man aged 45-65 years in a cohort exposed to, infected with or recovered from COVID-19 (not recorded which). In DNA, the CDR3 is TGTGCCAGCAGTGAAGCAGGGGGCAGAGCCTACGAGCAGTACTTC. Translated: CASSEAGGRAYEQYF.